These T cell receptor beta chains were read from a single sample in a study of blood T cell repertoires in COVID-19. Libraries were prepared by immunoSEQ multiplex PCR; TCRdb keeps only in-frame clonotypes and omits some of them. Among 200,000 to 250,000 clones, roughly 84% were seen once, and the ten largest hold approximately 18%. Sequences were obtained from peripheral blood. The receptors shown here come from a woman of 80 years or more with active or convalescent COVID-19. The CDR3 runs from the conserved cysteine through the conserved F or W. The D gene is left open where the match is weak. Clone size is given for some rows only: seen once, a few or many times, or a class if the clone is expanded.

j_gene: TRBJ1-4
d_gene: TRBD1
v_gene: TRBV6-4
abundance: -
CDR3aa: CARPGQGDEKLFF
CDR3nt: TGTGCCAGACCGGGACAGGGGGACGAAAAACTGTTTTTT

j_gene: TRBJ1-5
d_gene: TRBD1
v_gene: TRBV9
abundance: -
CDR3aa: CASSATGGQPQHF
CDR3nt: TGTGCCAGCAGCGCTACAGGGGGTCAGCCCCAGCATTTT

j_gene: TRBJ2-7
d_gene: TRBD2
v_gene: TRBV5-4
abundance: few
CDR3aa: CASSLAAGDYEQYF
CDR3nt: TGTGCCAGCAGCTTGGCGGCGGGAGATTACGAGCAGTACTTC

j_gene: TRBJ2-3
d_gene: TRBD2
v_gene: TRBV7-2
abundance: -
CDR3aa: CASSPWAGEGDTQYF
CDR3nt: TGTGCCAGCAGCCCTTGGGCGGGAGAAGGAGATACGCAGTATTTT

j_gene: TRBJ2-2
d_gene: TRBD1
v_gene: TRBV28
abundance: -
CDR3aa: CASRKQGSGELFF
CDR3nt: TGTGCCAGCAGGAAACAGGGGTCCGGGGAGCTGTTTTTT

j_gene: TRBJ1-4
d_gene: -
v_gene: TRBV4-3
abundance: few
CDR3aa: CASSQLPASGEKLFF
CDR3nt: TGCGCCAGCAGCCAACTACCAGCTTCAGGAGAAAAACTGTTTTTT

j_gene: TRBJ2-5
d_gene: -
v_gene: TRBV10-3
abundance: -
CDR3aa: CATRGSGEETQYF
CDR3nt: TGTGCCACCAGAGGGTCAGGGGAAGAGACCCAGTACTTC

j_gene: TRBJ2-2
d_gene: -
v_gene: TRBV28
abundance: -
CDR3aa: CASSVMRGYTGELFF
CDR3nt: TGTGCCAGCAGCGTTATGAGAGGGTACACCGGGGAGCTGTTTTTT

j_gene: TRBJ2-7
d_gene: TRBD2
v_gene: TRBV11-2
abundance: -
CDR3aa: CASSYGRGRGQSYEQYF
CDR3nt: TGTGCCAGCAGCTACGGTCGGGGGAGGGGCCAATCCTACGAGCAGTACTTC

j_gene: TRBJ1-1
d_gene: -
v_gene: TRBV5-1
abundance: -
CDR3aa: CASSLQGGNTEAFF
CDR3nt: TGCGCCAGCAGCTTACAGGGTGGGAACACTGAAGCTTTCTTT

j_gene: TRBJ1-6
d_gene: -
v_gene: TRBV30
abundance: few
CDR3aa: CAWTRTINNSPLHF
CDR3nt: TGTGCCTGGACCAGGACAATTAATAATTCACCCCTCCACTTT

j_gene: TRBJ2-7
d_gene: -
v_gene: TRBV6-6
abundance: -
CDR3aa: CASSYSYRATYEQYF
CDR3nt: TGTGCCAGCAGTTACTCGTACAGGGCAACCTACGAGCAGTACTTC

j_gene: TRBJ1-1
d_gene: -
v_gene: TRBV7-2
abundance: -
CDR3aa: CASSLGMNTEAFF
CDR3nt: TGTGCCAGCAGCTTAGGTATGAACACTGAAGCTTTCTTT

j_gene: TRBJ2-5
d_gene: TRBD2
v_gene: TRBV7-9
abundance: -
CDR3aa: CASSPSAGGETQYF
CDR3nt: TGTGCCAGCAGCCCCTCCGCGGGAGGAGAGACCCAGTACTTC

j_gene: TRBJ2-1
d_gene: TRBD2
v_gene: TRBV5-8
abundance: few
CDR3aa: CASSFGTSVYNEQFF
CDR3nt: TGTGCCAGCAGCTTCGGGACTAGCGTCTACAATGAGCAGTTCTTC

j_gene: TRBJ1-5
d_gene: TRBD1
v_gene: TRBV10-3
abundance: -
CDR3aa: CAISAGTGGSNQPQHF
CDR3nt: TGTGCCATCAGTGCCGGGACAGGAGGCAGCAATCAGCCCCAGCATTTT

j_gene: TRBJ2-2
d_gene: TRBD2
v_gene: TRBV7-9
abundance: -
CDR3aa: CASRPSGRGTGELFF
CDR3nt: TGTGCCAGCAGGCCCAGCGGGAGGGGTACCGGGGAGCTGTTTTTT

j_gene: TRBJ2-2
d_gene: TRBD1
v_gene: TRBV7-9
abundance: many
CDR3aa: CSGGDTGELFF
CDR3nt: TGTTCAGGGGGCGACACCGGGGAGCTGTTTTTT

j_gene: TRBJ2-5
d_gene: -
v_gene: TRBV20-1
abundance: -
CDR3aa: CSASTRYGVETQYF
CDR3nt: TGCAGTGCTAGTACCCGGTACGGGGTGGAGACCCAGTACTTC

j_gene: TRBJ2-1
d_gene: TRBD2
v_gene: TRBV7-3
abundance: -
CDR3aa: CASSWGLAGANEQFF
CDR3nt: TGTGCCAGCAGTTGGGGACTAGCGGGGGCAAATGAGCAGTTCTTC

j_gene: TRBJ1-6
d_gene: TRBD1
v_gene: TRBV10-3
abundance: -
CDR3aa: CAITTDRGDSPLHF
CDR3nt: TGTGCCATCACCACGGACAGGGGTGATTCACCCCTCCACTTT

j_gene: TRBJ2-7
d_gene: TRBD1
v_gene: TRBV6-2/TRBV6-3
abundance: -
CDR3aa: CASSPRDRISYEQYF
CDR3nt: TGTGCCAGCAGTCCCCGGGACAGAATTTCCTACGAGCAGTACTTC

j_gene: TRBJ1-2
d_gene: -
v_gene: TRBV19
abundance: -
CDR3aa: CASSIDRSYGYTF
CDR3nt: TGTGCCAGTAGTATAGACAGAAGCTATGGCTACACCTTC

j_gene: TRBJ2-1
d_gene: TRBD2
v_gene: TRBV6-5
abundance: -
CDR3aa: CASKGGTSVYNEQFF
CDR3nt: TGTGCCAGCAAGGGCGGGACTAGCGTATACAATGAGCAGTTCTTC

j_gene: TRBJ1-2
d_gene: TRBD1
v_gene: TRBV30
abundance: few
CDR3aa: CAWSGGQGGYGYTF
CDR3nt: TGTGCCTGGAGTGGGGGACAGGGTGGCTATGGCTACACCTTC

j_gene: TRBJ2-1
d_gene: -
v_gene: TRBV11-2
abundance: once
CDR3aa: CASSLDGGNYNEQFF
CDR3nt: TGTGCCAGCAGCTTAGACGGGGGTAACTACAATGAGCAGTTCTTC

j_gene: TRBJ2-3
d_gene: TRBD1
v_gene: TRBV11-1
abundance: -
CDR3aa: CASSSIQGADTQYF
CDR3nt: TGTGCCAGCAGCTCAATACAGGGGGCAGATACGCAGTATTTT

j_gene: TRBJ2-5
d_gene: TRBD1
v_gene: TRBV28
abundance: -
CDR3aa: CASSTRQGGVGETQYF
CDR3nt: TGTGCCAGCAGTACCCGACAGGGGGGGGTAGGAGAGACCCAGTACTTC

j_gene: TRBJ1-1
d_gene: -
v_gene: TRBV7-9
abundance: -
CDR3aa: CASSVMGGTEAFF
CDR3nt: TGTGCCAGCAGCGTCATGGGGGGCACTGAAGCTTTCTTT

j_gene: TRBJ1-1
d_gene: TRBD1
v_gene: TRBV5-6
abundance: -
CDR3aa: CASNGGRDRVHMNTEAFF
CDR3nt: TGTGCCAGCAATGGCGGGCGGGACAGGGTTCACATGAACACTGAAGCTTTCTTT

j_gene: TRBJ2-1
d_gene: -
v_gene: TRBV7-2
abundance: -
CDR3aa: CASSLQRPPYNEQFF
CDR3nt: TGTGCCAGCAGCTTACAGCGGCCTCCATACAATGAGCAGTTCTTC

j_gene: TRBJ2-3
d_gene: TRBD2
v_gene: TRBV7-2
abundance: -
CDR3aa: CASSLALAGGKDTQYF
CDR3nt: TGTGCCAGCAGCTTGGCACTAGCGGGAGGAAAAGATACGCAGTATTTT

j_gene: TRBJ2-3
d_gene: TRBD2
v_gene: TRBV4-2
abundance: -
CDR3aa: CASSQNPTSDTQYF
CDR3nt: TGTGCCAGCAGCCAGAATCCGACTAGCGATACGCAGTATTTT

j_gene: TRBJ2-3
d_gene: TRBD1
v_gene: TRBV5-1
abundance: -
CDR3aa: CASSPGTGSTDTQYF
CDR3nt: TGCGCCAGCAGCCCCGGGACAGGGAGCACAGATACGCAGTATTTT

j_gene: TRBJ2-7
d_gene: -
v_gene: TRBV5-1
abundance: few
CDR3aa: CASSFSPSGSYEQYF
CDR3nt: TGCGCCAGCAGCTTCTCTCCAAGCGGATCCTACGAGCAGTACTTC

j_gene: TRBJ1-1
d_gene: TRBD1
v_gene: TRBV4-3
abundance: once
CDR3aa: CASSQDLGTGAPPFHTEAFF
CDR3nt: TGCGCCAGCAGCCAAGACTTAGGGACAGGGGCACCACCGTTCCACACTGAAGCTTTCTTT

j_gene: TRBJ1-4
d_gene: -
v_gene: TRBV19
abundance: -
CDR3aa: CASSILGQGVEKLFF
CDR3nt: TGTGCCAGTAGTATTTTGGGGCAGGGTGTTGAAAAACTGTTTTTT

j_gene: TRBJ2-5
d_gene: TRBD2
v_gene: TRBV18
abundance: -
CDR3aa: CASSPPKTSGRETQYF
CDR3nt: TGTGCCAGCTCACCACCTAAGACTAGCGGACGGGAGACCCAGTACTTC

j_gene: TRBJ1-4
d_gene: -
v_gene: TRBV7-9
abundance: -
CDR3aa: CASSLGTGYEKLFF
CDR3nt: TGTGCCAGCAGCTTAGGAACAGGATATGAAAAACTGTTTTTT

j_gene: TRBJ2-1
d_gene: -
v_gene: TRBV19
abundance: once
CDR3aa: CASSIDAGSYNEQFF
CDR3nt: TGTGCCAGTAGTATAGATGCCGGCTCCTACAATGAGCAGTTCTTC

j_gene: TRBJ1-1
d_gene: TRBD1
v_gene: TRBV24-1
abundance: -
CDR3aa: CATSDPGQGNTEAFF
CDR3nt: TGTGCCACCAGTGATCCGGGACAGGGGAACACTGAAGCTTTCTTT

j_gene: TRBJ2-1
d_gene: TRBD2
v_gene: TRBV19
abundance: -
CDR3aa: CASSIRGTSGKTNEQFF
CDR3nt: TGTGCCAGTAGTATTAGGGGGACTAGCGGGAAGACCAATGAGCAGTTCTTC

j_gene: TRBJ2-3
d_gene: -
v_gene: TRBV3-1/TRBV3-2
abundance: -
CDR3aa: CASSQGGGVEADTQYF
CDR3nt: TGTGCCAGCAGCCAAGGGGGGGGCGTCGAGGCAGATACGCAGTATTTT

j_gene: TRBJ1-2
d_gene: -
v_gene: TRBV30
abundance: -
CDR3aa: CAWSVLPTNYGYTF
CDR3nt: TGTGCCTGGAGTGTACTACCGACGAACTATGGCTACACCTTC

j_gene: TRBJ2-2
d_gene: TRBD2
v_gene: TRBV5-1
abundance: few
CDR3aa: CASSLAELAGTGELFF
CDR3nt: TGCGCCAGCAGCTTGGCCGAACTAGCGGGAACCGGGGAGCTGTTTTTT

j_gene: TRBJ1-5
d_gene: -
v_gene: TRBV6-2/TRBV6-3
abundance: -
CDR3aa: CASSGSYSGFSNQPQHF
CDR3nt: TGTGCCAGCAGTGGATCATACAGCGGATTTTCCAATCAGCCCCAGCATTTT

j_gene: TRBJ1-1
d_gene: -
v_gene: TRBV6-4
abundance: -
CDR3aa: CASSDPPLQGSGNTEAFF
CDR3nt: TGTGCCAGCAGTGACCCACCACTACAGGGATCCGGGAACACTGAAGCTTTCTTT

j_gene: TRBJ1-2
d_gene: -
v_gene: TRBV28
abundance: -
CDR3aa: CASSPGHLNYGYTF
CDR3nt: TGTGCCAGCAGTCCGGGACACCTAAACTATGGCTACACCTTC

j_gene: TRBJ2-2
d_gene: -
v_gene: TRBV5-1
abundance: -
CDR3aa: CASSSSHENTGELFF
CDR3nt: TGCGCCAGCAGCTCCTCACACGAGAACACCGGGGAGCTGTTTTTT

j_gene: TRBJ2-7
d_gene: TRBD2
v_gene: TRBV9
abundance: -
CDR3aa: CASSPREGSYEQYF
CDR3nt: TGTGCCAGCAGCCCCCGGGAGGGCTCCTACGAGCAGTACTTC

j_gene: TRBJ2-3
d_gene: TRBD2
v_gene: TRBV3-1/TRBV3-2
abundance: -
CDR3aa: CASSQDGSGRPDTQYF
CDR3nt: TGTGCCAGCAGCCAAGATGGCAGCGGGAGGCCAGATACGCAGTATTTT

j_gene: TRBJ1-5
d_gene: -
v_gene: TRBV2
abundance: -
CDR3aa: CASSAEGIGQPQHF
CDR3nt: TGTGCCAGCAGTGCAGAGGGTATAGGACAGCCCCAGCATTTT

j_gene: TRBJ2-1
d_gene: TRBD2
v_gene: TRBV6-5
abundance: -
CDR3aa: CASSYGLAEGNEQFF
CDR3nt: TGTGCCAGCAGTTACGGACTAGCCGAAGGTAATGAGCAGTTCTTC

j_gene: TRBJ2-5
d_gene: -
v_gene: TRBV14
abundance: -
CDR3aa: CASSHAGQETQYF
CDR3nt: TGTGCCAGCAGCCACGCAGGCCAAGAGACCCAGTACTTC

j_gene: TRBJ2-1
d_gene: -
v_gene: TRBV19
abundance: -
CDR3aa: CASSMTSRRDNEQFF
CDR3nt: TGTGCCAGTAGTATGACTTCGAGGAGGGACAATGAGCAGTTCTTC

j_gene: TRBJ2-7
d_gene: TRBD2
v_gene: TRBV7-9
abundance: -
CDR3aa: CASSLGLAGVGEQYF
CDR3nt: TGTGCCAGCAGCTTAGGACTAGCGGGAGTTGGCGAGCAGTACTTC

j_gene: TRBJ2-5
d_gene: TRBD2
v_gene: TRBV2
abundance: -
CDR3aa: CAARRGLAGSRGQETQYF
CDR3nt: TGTGCCGCCCGGAGGGGTCTAGCGGGTTCCCGGGGCCAAGAGACCCAGTACTTC

j_gene: TRBJ2-7
d_gene: -
v_gene: TRBV5-1
abundance: once
CDR3aa: CASSTDGSSYEQYF
CDR3nt: TGCGCCAGCAGCACGGACGGGAGCTCCTACGAGCAGTACTTC

j_gene: TRBJ2-1
d_gene: -
v_gene: TRBV19
abundance: -
CDR3aa: CASSSGTTTYNEQFF
CDR3nt: TGTGCCAGTAGTTCCGGGACAACAACCTACAATGAGCAGTTCTTC

j_gene: TRBJ2-5
d_gene: -
v_gene: TRBV11-2
abundance: once
CDR3aa: CASSLGAAVKETQYF
CDR3nt: TGTGCCAGCAGCTTAGGTGCAGCGGTCAAAGAGACCCAGTACTTC